The 26 T cell receptor beta chains in this list originate from one sample, sequenced in a study of shared clonotypes between healthy human individuals. Profiled with immunoSEQ multiplex PCR; TCRdb holds only in-frame clones, not every one. In the table there are 2 million to 3 million clones, 85% to 95% of which are singletons. The sequenced sample was naive CD4+ T cells sorted from blood. Subset reported: CD45RA+ positively selected. These receptors were collected from a man aged 18 to 30 in good health.

The chain recombines TRBV6-5 with TRBJ1-5; D call uncertain. Germline loops: CDR1 MNHEY, CDR2 SVGAGI. Trimming took off 5 bases at V and 0 bases at J, with 8 bases between the two ends. CDR3 length: 14 amino acids. The CDR3 sequence: CASSAVGSNQPQHF. The CDR3 nucleotides are TGTGCCAGCAGTGCGGTGGGTAGCAATCAGCCCCAGCATTTT.

Comments on this clone: The germline gene is not matched at one end of the junction; a read error may be the cause. V usage is TRBV7-2 and J usage is TRBJ1-6; D ambiguous. Germline V gene sequence: CDR1 SGHTA, CDR2 FQGNSA. This CDR3 has 13 residues. The CDR3 coding sequence is TGTGCCAGCAGCTTATCCCTCGATTCAGCCCTCCACTTT. Translating gives CASSLSLDSALHF. Supplemented by reference TRBV7-2 and TRBJ1-6, the full variable domain reads GAGVSQSPSNKVTEKGKDVELRCDPISGHTALYWYRQSLGQGLEFLIYFQGNSAPDKSGLPSDRFSAERTGGSVSTLTIQRTQQEDSAVYLCASSLSLDSALHFGNGTRLTVT.

This clone appeared once. The V gene is TRBV9, the J gene TRBJ2-2; 8 bases align to TRBD1. The CDR3 sequence is 16 residues long. Germline-derived CDR1 and CDR2 are SGDLS and YYNGEE. Trimming cost V 0 bases and J 4 bases; bases outside gene matches: 5. CDR3 amino acids: CASSVGYGQGTGELFF. The CDR3, as DNA: TGTGCCAGCAGCGTAGGGTACGGACAGGGCACCGGGGAGCTGTTTTTT.

V is TRBV27 and J is TRBJ2-7; 9 bases fit TRBD1. CDR1 is MNHEY and CDR2 is SMNVEV in the germline V gene (reference sequence). The CDR3 sequence is 15 residues long. V lost 3 bases to trimming and J lost 6 bases; unmatched junction nucleotides: 9. The CDR3 reads CASSLTGTGKGEQYF. CDR3 nucleotides: TGTGCCAGCAGTTTGACCGGGACAGGGAAAGGCGAGCAGTACTTC.

This clone was counted once. This CDR3 is also generated by other DNA sequences in the sample. J is TRBJ2-7 and V is TRBV11-2; D perhaps matches TRBD2 (5 bases). Germline assignment: CDR1 SGHAT and CDR2 FQNNGV. The CDR3 has 14 residues. V was shortened by 0 bases and J by 1 base, with 7 bases between the two germline ends. Here the CDR3 reads CASSLDRLSYEQYF. The CDR3 DNA reads as TGTGCCAGCAGCTTAGACCGACTATCCTACGAGCAGTACTTC.

This chain joins TRBV30 and TRBJ2-7, with 9 bases that match TRBD2. V lost 5 bases and J lost 9; bases outside the gene matches: 14. The CDR3 runs to 14 residues. Germline V lookup: CDR1 GTSNPN, CDR2 SVGIG (reference sequence). This CDR3 is CAWSVAGAPLGQYF. In nucleotides, the CDR3 is TGTGCCTGGTCGGTAGCGGGAGCTCCGTTAGGGCAGTACTTC.

V gene TRBV25-1 combines with J gene TRBJ2-1, with D perhaps matching TRBD1 or TRBD2 (5 bases each). CDR3 size: 14 residues. Trimming removed 7 bases from V and 8 bases from J, with 18 bases in between. Germline values: CDR1 MGHDK, CDR2 SYGVNS. CDR3 DNA sequence: TGTGCCAGCATGGGACGGTTCCTCAGCTATGAGCAGTTCTTC. Translated: CASMGRFLSYEQFF.

The chain is built from TRBV2 and TRBJ2-2; TRBD1 agrees at 10 bases. The CDR3 extends over 14 amino acids. The V gene end was trimmed by 6 bases and the J gene end by 5 bases; junction bases not matched to a gene: 3. Germline values: CDR1 SNHLY, CDR2 FYNNEI. The CDR3 coding sequence is TGTGCCAGCAGGTTGGGACAGGGGACCGGGGAGCTGTTTTTT. Protein: CASRLGQGTGELFF.

The chain links TRBV18 to TRBJ2-7; TRBD2 matches at 7 bases. The CDR3 runs 16 residues. The V segment lost 3 bases and the J segment 1 base; nucleotides outside the gene matches: 9. The V gene's germline CDR1 is KGHSH and CDR2 LQKENI. CDR3 DNA: TGTGCCAGCTCACCTTCCGGGCGGGGGTATTCCTACGAGCAGTACTTC. This gives the protein CASSPSGRGYSYEQYF.

The gene calls are TRBV23-1 and TRBJ1-5, with a tentative D call TRBD1 (5 bases). TRBV23-1 is given ORF status, its function remaining uncertain. The CDR3 totals 18 residues. V was clipped by 0 bases and J by 6 bases, with 21 bases between them. The CDR3 is CASSQSDPIRGKRQPQHF. The CDR3 nucleotides read TGCGCCAGCAGTCAATCCGATCCCATAAGGGGTAAGCGTCAGCCCCAGCATTTT.

V and J are TRBV5-1 and TRBJ2-1; D is ambiguous. CDR1 is SGHRS, CDR2 YFSETQ, per germline. V lost 4 bases to trimming and J lost 2 bases, with 4 bases between them. The CDR3 extends over 12 amino acids. CDR3 in amino acids: CASSDPYNEQFF. The CDR3 DNA sequence: TGCGCCAGCAGCGACCCCTACAATGAGCAGTTCTTC.

As for this clone: The same CDR3 also results from other DNA sequences found in this sample. The genes are TRBV10-3 and TRBJ1-1, with D hard to call. The V gene's germline CDR1 is ENHRY and CDR2 SYGVKD. V lost 4 bases, J lost 0 bases, and 6 bases lay in between. The CDR3 length is 13 residues. The CDR3 reads CAISGGVNTEAFF. As DNA, the CDR3 is TGTGCCATCAGTGGAGGCGTGAACACTGAAGCTTTCTTT.

This clone was recorded only once. The chain links TRBV5-6 to TRBJ2-3; tentative D call: TRBD1 (5 bases). The ends were cut back, 4 bases at V and 2 bases at J, with 17 bases in the middle. This CDR3 region has 16 residues. Germline V gene data show CDR1 as SGHDT and CDR2 as YYEEEE. The CDR3 DNA is TGTGCCAGCAGCCCGGATAGGGGCGCTTCCACAGATACGCAGTATTTT. It encodes CASSPDRGASTDTQYF.

V gene TRBV5-6 combines with J gene TRBJ2-5, with D unclear. Germline V gene sequence: CDR1 SGHDT, CDR2 YYEEEE. The CDR3 length is 11 residues. Trimming stripped 2 bases from V and 5 bases from J, with 4 bases between. The CDR3 sequence is CASSFAETQYF. The DNA of the CDR3 is TGTGCCAGCAGCTTTGCCGAGACCCAGTACTTC.

The chain uses TRBV19 and TRBJ2-5, with 8 bases lining up with TRBD1. CDR1 and CDR2 from the germline V gene are LNHDA and SQIVND (reference sequence). This CDR3 contains 16 residues. The V segment lost 4 bases and the J segment 5 bases; nucleotides outside the gene matches: 12. CDR3 region: CASSTRWYNRGETQYF. CDR3 bases: TGTGCCAGTAGTACTCGATGGTACAACAGGGGGGAGACCCAGTACTTC.

In regard to this clone: Distinct nucleotide sequences in the sample also encode this CDR3. This chain links TRBV7-6 with TRBJ1-5; TRBD1 aligns across 8 bases. Looked up from germline, CDR1 is SGHVS and CDR2 is FNYEAQ. There are 16 residues in the CDR3. Trimming cost V 0 bases and J 4 bases; bases outside gene matches: 5. This chain's CDR3 is CASSLAPGQVNQPQHF. The DNA for the CDR3 is TGTGCCAGCAGCTTAGCGCCGGGACAGGTTAATCAGCCCCAGCATTTT.

The chain recombines TRBV7-2 with TRBJ2-6; D gene uncertain. Trimming left V 4 bases short and J 6 bases short, with 10 bases between. The CDR3 totals 14 residues. CDR1 SGHTA and CDR2 FQGNSA come from the germline V gene. The CDR3 loop is CASSSLVAANVLTF. DNA of the CDR3: TGTGCCAGCAGCTCACTCGTGGCGGCCAACGTCCTGACTTTC.

As for this clone: The identical CDR3 is also encoded by other nucleotide sequences in the sample. This chain connects TRBV27 to TRBJ1-2; a weak D match, TRBD1 (5 bases). The V and J ends lost 3 bases and 4 bases respectively, with 9 bases between them. The length of the CDR3 is 13 residues. CDR1 is MNHEY, CDR2 SMNVEV, per germline (reference sequence). CDR3 DNA: TGTGCCAGCAGTTTCAGGGCTGGCTATGGCTACACCTTC. Translation: CASSFRAGYGYTF.

J is TRBJ1-5 and V is TRBV19; D not certain. The CDR3 covers 14 residues. The germline V gene encodes CDR1 LNHDA and CDR2 SQIVND (reference sequence). V dropped 2 bases and J dropped 7 bases, with 12 bases sitting between them. CDR3 nucleotide sequence: TGTGCCAGTAGTATATCATCGGCCACCCAGCCCCAGCATTTT. This translates into CASSISSATQPQHF.

This chain connects TRBV5-1 to TRBJ1-3; 7 bases agree with TRBD1. Per the germline V gene, CDR1 is SGHRS and CDR2 is YFSETQ. The CDR3 runs to 15 residues. The V gene end was trimmed by 0 bases and the J gene end by 8 bases; junction bases not matched to a gene: 8. In DNA, the CDR3 is TGCGCCAGCAGCTTGGGACAGGGTGGAGTAGACACCATATATTTT. This gives the protein CASSLGQGGVDTIYF.

The chain recombines TRBV6-5 with TRBJ1-1; D call uncertain. This CDR3 is 14 amino acids long. Germline CDR1 reads MNHEY; CDR2 reads SVGAGI. V lost 4 bases, J lost 0 bases, and 9 bases lay in between. CDR3 coding DNA: TGTGCCAGCAGTTCCCCACACCTGAACACTGAAGCTTTCTTT. Translated: CASSSPHLNTEAFF.

The rearrangement uses TRBV7-2 and TRBJ2-3, with 10 bases that match TRBD2. The V gene end was trimmed by 5 bases and the J gene end by 3 bases; junction bases not matched to a gene: 5. The germline CDR1 and CDR2 sequences are SGHTA and FQGNSA. The CDR3 consists of 15 residues. The CDR3: CASSALAGVTDTQYF. CDR3 nucleotide sequence: TGTGCCAGCAGCGCCCTAGCGGGAGTAACAGATACGCAGTATTTT. Combining the CDR3 with reference TRBV7-2 and TRBJ2-3 gives the whole variable domain GAGVSQSPSNKVTEKGKDVELRCDPISGHTALYWYRQSLGQGLEFLIYFQGNSAPDKSGLPSDRFSAERTGGSVSTLTIQRTQQEDSAVYLCASSALAGVTDTQYFGPGTRLTVL.

This clone is a singleton in its sample. This chain connects TRBV5-4 to TRBJ2-5; no definite D call. The V and J ends lost 0 bases and 5 bases respectively, with 11 bases between them. The CDR3 runs 14 residues. Germline loops: CDR1 SGHNT, CDR2 YYREEE (reference sequence). DNA for the CDR3: TGTGCCAGCAGCTTGGCCACGGAAGAGGAGACCCAGTACTTC. This encodes CASSLATEEETQYF.

This chain uses TRBV5-5 with TRBJ2-7, with D hard to call. Looked up from germline, CDR1 is SGHKS and CDR2 is YYEKEE (reference sequence). The CDR3 is 14 amino acids. The V end was cut by 1 base, the J end by 5 bases, with 13 bases between. Written as DNA, the CDR3 is TGTGCCAGCAGCTTGATAAGGGTAGGCAACGAGCAGTACTTC. Encoded protein: CASSLIRVGNEQYF.

The chain employs TRBV13 and TRBJ2-1; 9 positions match TRBD2. The V and J ends lost 2 bases and 0 bases, in that order; junction bases with no gene match: 5. The CDR3 contains 17 residues. In germline, CDR1 is PRHDT, CDR2 FYEKMQ (reference sequence). CDR3 sequence reads: CASSLRASGTSYNEQFF. The CDR3, as DNA: TGTGCCAGCAGCTTAAGGGCTAGCGGGACCTCCTACAATGAGCAGTTCTTC.

This chain connects TRBV18 to TRBJ2-7; D is possibly TRBD1 (6 bases). The germline V and J ends were trimmed by 0 bases and 2 bases, with 17 bases remaining between them. Germline CDR1 and CDR2: KGHSH and LQKENI. CDR3 length: 17 amino acids. CDR3 region: CASSPPSTRDIAYEQYF. Here the CDR3 DNA reads TGTGCCAGCTCACCACCCTCCACTCGGGACATAGCCTACGAGCAGTACTTC.